This TCR beta chain was recovered during a study of cytomegalovirus exposure and HLA in healthy donors. Turning to the study itself: It was reported in a later analysis that the same platform had been used for the 90 to 150 validation repertoires as for the 666 first-cohort repertoires.

The trim removed 4 bases at V and 4 bases at J, leaving 11 bases unmatched. The length of the CDR3 is 17 residues. The germline CDR1 and CDR2 sequences are LGHNA and YNFKEQ. Libraries were prepared by immunoSEQ multiplex PCR; TCRdb keeps only in-frame clonotypes and omits some of them. The sample has about 98,000 clones, around 90% seen once. Material for sequencing was PBMCs. The chain carries TRBV4-2 and TRBJ2-1; 9 bases are a match to TRBD1. This TCR came from a woman aged 30 to 39 in good health and CMV-seronegative. The CDR3 nucleotides are TGTGCCAGCAGCCGACGACAACGGGACAGGGAGTACAATGAGCAGTTCTTC. Translated, it gives CASSRRQRDREYNEQFF.